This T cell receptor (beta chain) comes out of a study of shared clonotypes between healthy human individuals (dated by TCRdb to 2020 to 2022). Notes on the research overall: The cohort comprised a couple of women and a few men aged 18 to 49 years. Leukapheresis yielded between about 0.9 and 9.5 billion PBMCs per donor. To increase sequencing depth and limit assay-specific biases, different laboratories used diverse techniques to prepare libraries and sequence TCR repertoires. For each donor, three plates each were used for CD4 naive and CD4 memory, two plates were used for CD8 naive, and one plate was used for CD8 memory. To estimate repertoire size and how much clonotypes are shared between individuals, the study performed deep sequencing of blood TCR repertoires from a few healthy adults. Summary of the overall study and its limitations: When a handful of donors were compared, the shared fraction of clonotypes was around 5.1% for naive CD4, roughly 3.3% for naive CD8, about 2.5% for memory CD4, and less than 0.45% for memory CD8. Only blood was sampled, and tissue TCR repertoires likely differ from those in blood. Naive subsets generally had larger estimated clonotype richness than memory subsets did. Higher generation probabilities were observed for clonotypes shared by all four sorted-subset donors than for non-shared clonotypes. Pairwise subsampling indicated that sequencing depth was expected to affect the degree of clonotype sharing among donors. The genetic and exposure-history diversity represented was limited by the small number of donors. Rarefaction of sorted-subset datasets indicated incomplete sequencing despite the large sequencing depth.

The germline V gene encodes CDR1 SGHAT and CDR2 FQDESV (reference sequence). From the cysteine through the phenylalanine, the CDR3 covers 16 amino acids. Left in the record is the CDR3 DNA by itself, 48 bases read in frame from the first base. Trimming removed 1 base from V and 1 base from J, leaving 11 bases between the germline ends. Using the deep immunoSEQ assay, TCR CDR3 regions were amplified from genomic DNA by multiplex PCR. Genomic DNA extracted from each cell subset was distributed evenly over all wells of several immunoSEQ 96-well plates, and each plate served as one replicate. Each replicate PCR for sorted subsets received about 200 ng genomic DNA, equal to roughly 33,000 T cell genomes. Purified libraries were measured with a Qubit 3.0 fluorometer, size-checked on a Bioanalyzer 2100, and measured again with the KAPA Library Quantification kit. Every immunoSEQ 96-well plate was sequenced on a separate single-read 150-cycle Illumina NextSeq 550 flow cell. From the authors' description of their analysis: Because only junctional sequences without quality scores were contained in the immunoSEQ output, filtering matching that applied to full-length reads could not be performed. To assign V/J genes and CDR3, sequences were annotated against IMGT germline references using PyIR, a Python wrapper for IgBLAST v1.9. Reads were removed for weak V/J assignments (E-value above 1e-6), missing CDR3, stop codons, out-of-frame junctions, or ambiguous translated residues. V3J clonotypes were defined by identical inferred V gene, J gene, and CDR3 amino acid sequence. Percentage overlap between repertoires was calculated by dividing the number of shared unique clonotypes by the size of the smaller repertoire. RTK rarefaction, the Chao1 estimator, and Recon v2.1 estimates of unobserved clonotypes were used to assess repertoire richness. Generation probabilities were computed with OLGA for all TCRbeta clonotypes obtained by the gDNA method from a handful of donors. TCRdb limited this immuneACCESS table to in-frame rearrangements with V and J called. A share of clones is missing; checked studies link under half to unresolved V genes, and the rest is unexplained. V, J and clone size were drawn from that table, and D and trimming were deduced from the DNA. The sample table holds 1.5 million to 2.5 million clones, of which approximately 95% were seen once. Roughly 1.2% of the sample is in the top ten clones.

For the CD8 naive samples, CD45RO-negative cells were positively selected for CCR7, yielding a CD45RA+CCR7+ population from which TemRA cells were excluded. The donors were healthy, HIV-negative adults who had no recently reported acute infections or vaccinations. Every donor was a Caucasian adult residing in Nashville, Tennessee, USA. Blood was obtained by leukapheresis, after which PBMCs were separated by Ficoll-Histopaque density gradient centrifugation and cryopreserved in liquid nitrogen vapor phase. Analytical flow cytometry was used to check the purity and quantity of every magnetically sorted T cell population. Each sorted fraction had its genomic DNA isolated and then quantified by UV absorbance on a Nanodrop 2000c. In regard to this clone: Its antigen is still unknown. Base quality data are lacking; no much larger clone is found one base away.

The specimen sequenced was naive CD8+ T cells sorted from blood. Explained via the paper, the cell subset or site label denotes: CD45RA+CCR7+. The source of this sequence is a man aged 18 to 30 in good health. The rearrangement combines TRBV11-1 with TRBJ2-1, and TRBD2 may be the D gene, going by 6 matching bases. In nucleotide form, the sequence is TGTGCCAGCAGCTTAGGCGATGGGGGGTCCTACAATGAGCAGTTCTTC. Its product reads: CASSLGDGGSYNEQFF.